The 18 T cell receptor beta chains given below trace back to one sample, sequenced in a study of radiotherapy plus CTLA-4 blockade in lung cancer listed by TCRdb under 2018. The library relied on the immunoSEQ multiplex PCR assay. Not all clones reach the TCRdb copy of this immuneACCESS table, which keeps in-frame sequences only. Checked studies attribute under half of the gap to unresolved V genes and leave the rest unexplained. This sample lists 12,000 to 15,000 clones; about 70% were detected once. The ten largest clones take up less than 70% of the sample. The sample here was peripheral blood, taken from a patient treated with radiotherapy plus ipilimumab. The receptor set was obtained from a human donor with non-small cell lung cancer whose response to radiotherapy plus ipilimumab could not be evaluated.

This chain links TRBV30 with TRBJ2-2; a possible D gene is TRBD1 (6 bases). The CDR3 runs 15 residues. Trimming took 2 bases from V and 1 from J, leaving 11 bases between them. The V gene's germline CDR1 is GTSNPN and CDR2 SVGIG (reference sequence). The CDR3 here is CAWSPGTRNTGELFF. DNA for the CDR3: TGTGCCTGGAGTCCGGGGACAAGGAACACCGGGGAGCTGTTTTTT.

The chain carries TRBV5-1 and TRBJ2-3; D is possibly TRBD2 (5 bases). In germline, CDR1 is SGHRS, CDR2 YFSETQ. The CDR3 extends over 15 amino acids. Trimming removed 4 bases at V and 0 bases at J, with 12 bases between. The CDR3 is CASSLSGPSTDTQYF. The CDR3 DNA sequence: TGCGCCAGCAGCCTCAGCGGCCCGAGCACAGATACGCAGTATTTT.

In this sample, this clone turned up once. The J gene is TRBJ1-1, the V gene TRBV5-1, with TRBD1 as a possible D gene (5 bases). This CDR3 is built from 14 residues. The germline CDR1 and CDR2 sequences are SGHRS and YFSETQ. Between the trimmed V and J ends, which lost 0 bases and 5 bases, there was a span of 11 bases. The CDR3 spells CASSLEMGGTEAFF. CDR3 in DNA: TGCGCCAGCAGCTTGGAAATGGGGGGGACTGAAGCTTTCTTT. The whole variable domain, filled in from reference TRBV5-1 and TRBJ1-1, reads KAGVTQTPRYLIKTRGQQVTLSCSPISGHRSVSWYQQTPGQGLQFLFEYFSETQRNKGNFPGRFSGRQFSNSRSEMNVSTLELGDSALYLCASSLEMGGTEAFFGQGTRLTVV.

The V gene is TRBV6-1, the J gene TRBJ2-5; 8 bases line up with TRBD2. Germline assignment: CDR1 MNHNS and CDR2 SASEGT. The CDR3 consists of 13 residues. CDR3 sequence (DNA): TGTGTCTCCTACGGGGGGGGGCTGGAGACCCAGTACTTC. Translation: CVSYGGGLETQYF.

The chain recombines TRBV28 with TRBJ1-2; D is unresolved. The germline V gene has CDR1 MDHEN and CDR2 SYDVKM. Trimming took off 4 bases at V and 3 bases at J, with 21 bases between the two ends. The CDR3 is made up of 17 amino acids. The CDR3 region has the DNA TGTGCCAGCAGTTGGGCGTCGGTTGGGTCTATCCACTATGGCTACACCTTC. Translating it yields CASSWASVGSIHYGYTF.

The rearrangement joins TRBV7-2 to TRBJ2-5; D remains unclear. The J call may be mistaken, given a closer DNA end match to TRBJ2-7. The CDR3 loop spans 13 amino acids. Germline V CDR1 and CDR2: SGHTA, FQGNSA. CDR3 bases: TGTGCCAGCAGCCCGAACACCGTGGGCGAGCAGTACTTC. Its translation is CASSPNTVGEQYF.

The genes are TRBV6-5 and TRBJ2-1; 9 bases align to TRBD2. Germline CDR1 MNHEY, CDR2 SVGAGI. This CDR3 region has 15 residues. V was pared by 2 bases and J by 7 bases, with 6 bases of the junction left unmatched. CDR3 region: CASSYEAGGPNEQFF. The CDR3 DNA follows: TGTGCCAGCAGTTACGAGGCGGGGGGGCCAAATGAGCAGTTCTTC.

A single count supports this clone. As DNA, the CDR3 is TGTGCCAGCAGTTTTGGGCTGAATCAGCCCCAGCATTTT. It specifies CASSFGLNQPQHF. The rearrangement links TRBV7-2 to TRBJ1-5; D uncertain. CDR1 and CDR2 from the germline V gene are SGHTA and FQGNSA. The CDR3 sequence is 13 residues long. Trimming pared 6 bases from V and 4 bases from J, leaving 10 bases between.

This chain joins TRBV5-4 and TRBJ1-1; D ambiguous. V lost 4 bases, J lost 4 bases, and 11 bases lay in between. CDR3 length: 13 residues. Germline loops: CDR1 SGHNT, CDR2 YYREEE (reference sequence). The CDR3: CASSREVGTEAFF. CDR3 in DNA: TGTGCCAGCAGCCGGGAGGTGGGCACTGAAGCTTTCTTT.

In this sample, this clone turned up a few times. The chain links TRBV6-1 to TRBJ1-2; D is ambiguous. V was trimmed by 2 bases and J by 5 bases, leaving 9 bases between them. The CDR3 is 13 residues long. Germline V gene sequence: CDR1 MNHNS, CDR2 SASEGT. The CDR3 DNA follows: TGTGCCAGCAGTGAATGGGCCACGTATGGCTACACCTTC. This translates into CASSEWATYGYTF.

The gene calls are TRBV7-9 and TRBJ2-3; 8 bases align to TRBD2. The ends lost 3 bases at V and 0 bases at J; junction bases unmatched: 5. The germline CDR1 and CDR2 sequences are SEHNR and FQNEAQ (reference sequence). CDR3 length: 16 amino acids. CDR3 region: CASSFTAGGSTDTQYF. The CDR3 nucleotides read TGTGCCAGCAGCTTTACCGCGGGGGGCAGCACAGATACGCAGTATTTT.

The rearrangement uses TRBV6-1 and TRBJ1-2; D is possibly TRBD1 (5 bases). V gave up 4 bases and J gave up 5 bases, with 11 bases separating them. The CDR3 covers 13 residues. From germline, CDR1 is MNHNS and CDR2 SASEGT. The CDR3 DNA reads TGTGCCAGCAGTGGTCCGCCAGGGTATGGCTACACCTTC. Translating it yields CASSGPPGYGYTF.

The chain uses TRBV28 and TRBJ1-4; D is ambiguous. Germline-derived CDR1 and CDR2 are MDHEN and SYDVKM. This CDR3 is built from 13 residues. Trimming took 6 bases from V and 7 from J, leaving 12 bases between them. CDR3 sequence (DNA): TGTGCCAGCAGCGCCTTAGAGAGTGAAAAACTGTTTTTT. Translating gives CASSALESEKLFF.

The chain couples TRBV27 to TRBJ2-1, with D unresolved. Germline V lookup: CDR1 MNHEY, CDR2 SMNVEV (reference sequence). The CDR3 runs to 12 residues. The germline V and J ends were trimmed by 6 bases and 8 bases, with 11 bases remaining between them. The CDR3 here is CASRTVGDEQFF. The CDR3 DNA reads as TGTGCCAGCAGGACGGTGGGCGATGAGCAGTTCTTC.

This sequence joins TRBV11-2 and TRBJ2-1; tentatively, D is TRBD1 (5 bases). Trimming took off 0 bases at V and 1 base at J, with 7 bases between the two ends. Germline lookup yields CDR1 SGHAT and CDR2 FQNNGV. This CDR3 has 15 residues. In nucleotides, the CDR3 is TGTGCCAGCAGCTTAGATAGGGGTTCCTACAATGAGCAGTTCTTC. Protein product: CASSLDRGSYNEQFF.

The CDR3 region is CASSLGQGHNTEAFF. Written as DNA, the CDR3 is TGCGCCAGCAGCCTTGGACAGGGTCATAACACTGAAGCTTTCTTT. The J gene is TRBJ1-1, the V gene TRBV5-1, with TRBD1 identical over 8 bases. The CDR3 consists of 15 residues. In germline, CDR1 is SGHRS, CDR2 YFSETQ. V shed 4 bases and J 2 bases; nucleotides not matched to a gene: 7.

This chain's CDR3 is CASSQGQTNEKLFF. The CDR3 nucleotides read TGTGCCAGCAGCCAAGGACAGACTAATGAAAAACTGTTTTTT. The chain has TRBV6-6 and TRBJ1-4, with a weak D call TRBD1 (6 bases). V was clipped by 6 bases and J by 2 bases, with 10 bases between them. The CDR3 loop spans 14 amino acids. Germline V gene sequence: CDR1 MNHNY, CDR2 SVGAGI (reference sequence).

The CDR3 sequence is CASSTWGQGDGGYTF. The CDR3 DNA reads TGTGCCAGCAGTACCTGGGGACAGGGAGACGGGGGCTACACCTTC. The genes are TRBV5-6 and TRBJ1-2; TRBD1 aligns across 9 bases. The CDR3 is made up of 15 amino acids. The germline gives CDR1 SGHDT, CDR2 YYEEEE. V was pared by 5 bases and J by 8 bases, with 13 bases of the junction left unmatched.